This entry lists 31 T cell receptor beta chains sequenced from one sample in a study of blood T cell repertoires in COVID-19. Some clones are missing from TCRdb's copy, which holds only in-frame ones; the method was immunoSEQ multiplex PCR. The data show 25,000 to 30,000 clones, approximately 80% seen once. The sequencing sample was made of peripheral blood. Receptors were obtained from a man in his 70s with active COVID-19.

The count of this clone is one. The chain uses TRBV11-3 and TRBJ2-1, with D tentatively TRBD1 (5 bases). The germline V gene has CDR1 SGHNT and CDR2 YENEEA. The CDR3 is 11 amino acids. Trimming left V 4 bases short and J 13 bases short, with 11 bases between. This CDR3 reads CASSSVQGQFF. The CDR3 DNA reads as TGTGCCAGCAGCTCGGTTCAGGGTCAGTTCTTC.

The rearrangement uses TRBV5-6 and TRBJ2-1; D possibly corresponds to TRBD2 (5 bases). Trimming cost V 0 bases and J 8 bases, with 9 bases left between them. The CDR3 contains 13 residues. Germline CDR1 and CDR2: SGHDT and YYEEEE. The CDR3 DNA reads as TGTGCCAGCAGCTTGGGGCCCGGGGATGAGCAGTTCTTC. As protein: CASSLGPGDEQFF.

The chain joins TRBV3-1 (or the pseudogene TRBV3-2) to TRBJ2-2; 7 bases align to TRBD2. V trimming: 1 base; J trimming: 6 bases; junction bases outside the gene matches: 5. The CDR3 runs 15 residues. From germline, CDR1 is LGHDT and CDR2 YNNKEL (reference sequence). CDR3 nucleotide sequence: TGTGCCAGCAGCCAAGGCGGACTAGTTTCCGGGGAGCTGTTTTTT. This encodes CASSQGGLVSGELFF.

The CDR3 region has the DNA TGCGCCAGCAGCCAAGGGGACACAAGGACGGGTGGCTACACCTTC. Translated: CASSQGDTRTGGYTF. V gene TRBV4-1 combines with J gene TRBJ1-2; TRBD1 is a possible D gene (6 bases). This CDR3 spans 15 amino acids. Germline lookup yields CDR1 MGHRA and CDR2 YSYEKL. Trimming removed 1 base from V and 7 bases from J, with 16 bases in between.

This clone was observed a handful of times. This sequence joins TRBV5-6 and TRBJ2-7; D remains unclear. From germline, CDR1 is SGHDT and CDR2 YYEEEE. The CDR3 is 13 amino acids. V gave up 1 base and J gave up 2 bases, with 7 bases separating them. CDR3 in DNA: TGTGCCAGCAGCTTGAACTTTCCCTACGAGCAGTACTTC. It encodes CASSLNFPYEQYF. Looking up the rest from reference TRBV5-6 and TRBJ2-7 gives the full variable domain: DAGVTQSPTHLIKTRGQQVTLRCSPKSGHDTVSWYQQALGQGPQFIFQYYEEEERQRGNFPDRFSGHQFPNYSSELNVNALLLGDSALYLCASSLNFPYEQYFGPGTRLTVT.

V gene TRBV9 combines with J gene TRBJ2-7, with 10 bases lining up with TRBD2. Trimming took 2 bases from V and 1 from J; bases not matched to a gene: 3. The CDR3 contains 15 residues. The germline gives CDR1 SGDLS, CDR2 YYNGEE. The CDR3 here is CASSVTSGASYEQYF. The CDR3 coding sequence is TGTGCCAGCAGCGTTACTAGCGGGGCTTCCTACGAGCAGTACTTC.

CDR3 in amino acids: CASSARRNIQYF. Here the CDR3 DNA reads TGTGCCAGCAGTGCCCGGCGGAACATTCAGTACTTC. V and J are TRBV12-3 or TRBV12-4 and TRBJ2-4; the D is unclear. V was shortened by 5 bases and J by 7 bases, with 9 bases between the two germline ends. This CDR3 is 12 amino acids long.

The gene calls are TRBV3-1 (or the pseudogene TRBV3-2) and TRBJ1-2; perhaps TRBD1 as D (6 bases). V was trimmed by 2 bases and J by 3 bases, leaving 16 bases between them. Germline V gives CDR1 LGHDT, CDR2 YNNKEL (reference sequence). This CDR3 is 16 amino acids long. The CDR3: CASSQMGGLKDYGYTF. The CDR3 DNA sequence: TGTGCCAGCAGCCAAATGGGGGGGCTTAAAGACTATGGCTACACCTTC.

V is TRBV20-1 and J is TRBJ2-3; 8 nucleotides align to TRBD2. This CDR3 comprises 16 residues. From germline, CDR1 is DFQATT and CDR2 SNEGSKA (reference sequence). With V trimmed by 3 bases and J by 5 bases, 13 bases remained unmatched. For the CDR3, the DNA is TGCAGTGCTAGTTCTCGCGGGGGGCAGGGGCAAGATACGCAGTATTTT. Translating gives CSASSRGGQGQDTQYF.

This chain joins TRBV29-1 and TRBJ1-2; tentative D call: TRBD1 (6 bases). The CDR3 extends over 10 amino acids. V lost 8 bases to trimming and J lost 6 bases, with 10 bases between them. Germline CDR1 and CDR2: SQVTM and ANQGSEA. CDR3 sequence reads: CSTRQDGYTF. DNA for the CDR3: TGCAGCACCAGACAGGATGGCTACACCTTC.

This clone was observed a few times. The CDR3: CASSQDTYEQYF. The CDR3, as DNA: TGTGCCAGCAGCCAAGATACCTACGAGCAGTACTTC. This chain joins TRBV4-2 and TRBJ2-7, with D unclear. V lost 0 bases and J lost 2, with 2 bases in between. CDR3 length: 12 residues. CDR1 and CDR2 (germline): LGHNA, YNFKEQ.

Only a few counts were recorded for this clone. The rearrangement uses TRBV27 and TRBJ1-1; D is ambiguous. V was pared by 3 bases and J by 7 bases, with 15 bases between. This CDR3 has 14 residues. Germline V lookup: CDR1 MNHEY, CDR2 SMNVEV (reference sequence). This chain's CDR3 is CASSFHPQEIEAFF. In DNA form, the CDR3 reads TGTGCCAGCAGTTTTCACCCACAAGAAATTGAAGCTTTCTTT.

This chain links TRBV19 with TRBJ2-1; no firm D call. Germline CDR1 and CDR2: LNHDA and SQIVND (reference sequence). The CDR3 is 13 amino acids. V lost 5 bases to trimming and J lost 0 bases, with 5 bases between them. The CDR3 bases are TGTGCCAGTAGTCCTTCCTCCTACAATGAGCAGTTCTTC. This codes for CASSPSSYNEQFF.

The chain is built from TRBV5-1 and TRBJ2-1; 7 positions match TRBD2. The CDR3 has 15 amino acids. CDR1 and CDR2 from the germline V gene are SGHRS and YFSETQ. Losses at the gene ends were 4 bases for V and 4 bases for J; bases not matched to a gene: 8. CDR3 DNA sequence: TGCGCCAGCAGCCTGGAGCGGGGAGATTACAATGAGCAGTTCTTC. Translating it yields CASSLERGDYNEQFF.

The chain combines TRBV9 with TRBJ1-2; tentative D call: TRBD1 (6 bases). With 5 bases removed from V and 4 bases from J, the gap between germline ends came to 9 bases. Germline loops: CDR1 SGDLS, CDR2 YYNGEE. CDR3 length: 12 residues. The CDR3 region has the DNA TGTGCCAGCAGTCCGACAGGCTATGGCTACACCTTC. It codes for CASSPTGYGYTF.

The chain links TRBV12-3 or TRBV12-4 to TRBJ1-4, with D perhaps TRBD1 (5 bases). The CDR3 runs to 11 residues. V lost 3 bases, J lost 12 bases, and 8 bases lay in between. This CDR3 reads CASSLSRELFF. CDR3 nucleotides: TGTGCCAGCAGTTTGTCCAGGGAACTGTTTTTT.

The rearrangement joins TRBV19 to TRBJ2-7; weak D call: TRBD1 (5 bases). V was shortened by 6 bases and J by 2 bases, with 5 bases between the two germline ends. The CDR3 has 11 residues. Germline assignment: CDR1 LNHDA and CDR2 SQIVND (reference sequence). CDR3 coding DNA: TGTGCCAGTAGCAGGGCCTACGAGCAGTACTTC. Its translation is CASSRAYEQYF. The whole variable domain, remainder taken from reference TRBV19 and TRBJ2-7, is DGGITQSPKYLFRKEGQNVTLSCEQNLNHDAMYWYRQDPGQGLRLIYYSQIVNDFQKGDIAEGYSVSREKKESFPLTVTSAQKNPTAFYLCASSRAYEQYFGPGTRLTVT.

The chain combines TRBV19 with TRBJ2-5; the match to TRBD2 covers 14 bases. The germline CDR1 and CDR2 sequences are LNHDA and SQIVND (reference sequence). CDR3 length equals 18 residues. Losses at the gene ends were 6 bases for V and 5 bases for J; bases not matched to a gene: 14. The CDR3 DNA sequence: TGTGCCAGTAGCTCCGGGACTAGCGGGGGTGGAGGGAGGGAGACCCAGTACTTC. Protein product: CASSSGTSGGGGRETQYF. The whole variable domain, remainder taken from reference TRBV19 and TRBJ2-5, is DGGITQSPKYLFRKEGQNVTLSCEQNLNHDAMYWYRQDPGQGLRLIYYSQIVNDFQKGDIAEGYSVSREKKESFPLTVTSAQKNPTAFYLCASSSGTSGGGGRETQYFGPGTRLLVL.

This rearrangement joins TRBV4-2 to TRBJ2-1, with 10 bases that match TRBD2. The CDR3 loop spans 15 amino acids. The V gene's germline CDR1 is LGHNA and CDR2 YNFKEQ. J was trimmed by 10 bases and V by 4 bases; bases with no gene match: 10. This chain's CDR3 is CASSRAGGPPVEQFF. CDR3 in DNA: TGTGCCAGCAGCCGAGCGGGGGGGCCCCCCGTGGAGCAGTTCTTC.

V is TRBV11-2 and J is TRBJ1-5, with 7 bases fitting TRBD1. Germline V lookup: CDR1 SGHAT, CDR2 FQNNGV. The J segment lost 8 bases and the V segment lost 1 base, leaving 8 bases of the junction unmatched. CDR3 length equals 15 residues. The CDR3 region is CASSLGTGVVEPQHF. CDR3 in DNA: TGTGCCAGCAGCTTAGGAACAGGGGTTGTTGAGCCCCAGCATTTT.

The chain is built from TRBV18 and TRBJ1-1; no definite D call. Germline CDR1 is KGHSH and CDR2 is LQKENI. The CDR3 has 17 amino acids. V was cut by 4 bases and J by 0 bases, with 18 bases left in between. For the CDR3, the DNA is TGTGCCAGCTCACTCCGCTGGGAGGGCAGCATGAACACTGAAGCTTTCTTT. It codes for CASSLRWEGSMNTEAFF.

The rearrangement joins TRBV6-5 to TRBJ1-2; TRBD1 matches 9 bases. With 0 bases clipped from V and 4 bases from J, the junction kept 3 bases outside the gene matches. The V gene's germline CDR1 is MNHEY and CDR2 SVGAGI. The CDR3 has 15 amino acids. DNA for the CDR3: TGTGCCAGCAGTTACTCCACAGGGGGCATCTATGGCTACACCTTC. As protein: CASSYSTGGIYGYTF.

The chain joins TRBV5-4 to TRBJ2-5, with a weak D call TRBD2 (6 bases). The V gene's germline CDR1 is SGHNT and CDR2 YYREEE (reference sequence). Deletions cut 1 base from V and 4 bases from J, with 14 bases between. The CDR3 totals 15 residues. DNA of the CDR3: TGTGCCAGCAGCTTGCGCGGGTTTAGCGGAGAGACCCAGTACTTC. Its translation is CASSLRGFSGETQYF.

The V and J genes are TRBV7-3 and TRBJ2-2, with D perhaps matching TRBD2 (6 bases). This CDR3 spans 16 amino acids. Germline V CDR1 and CDR2: SGHTA, FQGTGA. V was cut by 5 bases and J by 4 bases, with 17 bases left in between. The chain's CDR3 is CASSPSGVGGTGELFF. CDR3 DNA sequence: TGTGCCAGCAGCCCGTCGGGGGTGGGAGGCACCGGGGAGCTGTTTTTT.

V and J are TRBV27 and TRBJ1-5; a possible D gene is TRBD1 (5 bases). Germline values: CDR1 MNHEY, CDR2 SMNVEV (reference sequence). This CDR3 spans 15 amino acids. V lost 2 bases to trimming and J lost 0 bases, with 8 bases between them. CDR3: CASSLGQGSNQPQHF. The DNA for the CDR3 is TGTGCCAGCAGTTTAGGTCAGGGTAGCAATCAGCCCCAGCATTTT.

This sequence joins TRBV7-8 and TRBJ1-2; D may be TRBD1 (6 bases). CDR3 length equals 14 residues. V lost 0 bases to trimming and J lost 2 bases, with 7 bases between them. Germline CDR1 reads SGHVS; CDR2 reads FQNEAQ. The CDR3 protein is CASSLAGGNYGYTF. The CDR3 coding sequence is TGTGCCAGCAGCTTAGCAGGGGGAAACTATGGCTACACCTTC.

This clone came up once. V and J are TRBV12-3 or TRBV12-4 and TRBJ2-7; 9 bases align to TRBD1. This CDR3 region has 12 residues. After removal of 0 bases from V and 11 bases from J, the junction contained 2 bases not matched to a gene. Here the CDR3 reads CASSLAGTGKYF. The CDR3 nucleotides read TGTGCCAGCAGTTTAGCCGGGACAGGGAAGTACTTC.

This clone was counted a single time. J is TRBJ1-6 and V is TRBV11-3; 8 bases map to TRBD1. Trimming at V came to 0 bases and at J to 7 bases, leaving 8 bases not matched to a gene. The V gene's germline CDR1 is SGHNT and CDR2 YENEEA. CDR3 length: 17 residues. The CDR3 protein is CASSLDLSGTGNSPLHF. In DNA, the CDR3 is TGTGCCAGCAGCTTAGATCTTAGTGGGACAGGAAATTCACCCCTCCACTTT.

This chain connects TRBV5-1 to TRBJ2-5; possibly TRBD2 for D (7 bases). Trimming pared 4 bases from V and 5 bases from J, leaving 18 bases between. The V gene's germline CDR1 is SGHRS and CDR2 YFSETQ. The CDR3 length is 15 residues. CDR3 DNA sequence: TGCGCCAGCAGCCCCACCCGGGGGGCCGGGGAGACCCAGTACTTC. This sequence encodes CASSPTRGAGETQYF.

V is TRBV5-5 and J is TRBJ2-3, with D uncertain. The V end was cut by 0 bases, the J end by 2 bases, with 7 bases between. Germline lookup yields CDR1 SGHKS and CDR2 YYEKEE (reference sequence). This CDR3 contains 14 residues. CDR3 amino acids: CASSLGADTDTQYF. The CDR3 bases are TGTGCCAGCAGCTTGGGGGCTGACACAGATACGCAGTATTTT.

The gene calls are TRBV5-8 and TRBJ2-1; 7 bases are a match to TRBD1. J gave up 8 bases and V 2 bases, and 7 bases lay outside the gene matches. The CDR3 totals 14 residues. Germline V lookup: CDR1 SGHTS, CDR2 YDEGEE. In DNA form, the CDR3 reads TGTGCCAGCAGCTTAGGAAGGGGGCTGGATGAGCAGTTCTTC. Protein: CASSLGRGLDEQFF.